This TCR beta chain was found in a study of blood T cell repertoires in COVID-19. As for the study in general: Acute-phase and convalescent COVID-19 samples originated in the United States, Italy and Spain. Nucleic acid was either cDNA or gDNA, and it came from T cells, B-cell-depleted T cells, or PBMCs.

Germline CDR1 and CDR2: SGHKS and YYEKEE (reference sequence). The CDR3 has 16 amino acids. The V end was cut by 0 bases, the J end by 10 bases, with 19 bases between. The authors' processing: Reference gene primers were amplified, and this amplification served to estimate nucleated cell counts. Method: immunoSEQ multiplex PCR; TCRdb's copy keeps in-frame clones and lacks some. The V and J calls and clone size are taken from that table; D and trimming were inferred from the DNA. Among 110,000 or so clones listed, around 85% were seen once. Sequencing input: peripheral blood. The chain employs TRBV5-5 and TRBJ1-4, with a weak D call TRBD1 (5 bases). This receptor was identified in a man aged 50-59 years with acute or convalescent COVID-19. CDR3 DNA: TGTGCCAGCAGCTTGGGGCAGGGCTTCTCTAGGGTAAAACTGTTTTTT. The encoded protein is CASSLGQGFSRVKLFF. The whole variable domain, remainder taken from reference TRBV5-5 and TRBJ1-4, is DAGVTQSPTHLIKTRGQQVTLRCSPISGHKSVSWYQQVLGQGPQFIFQYYEKEERGRGNFPDRFSARQFPNYSSELNVNALLLGDSALYLCASSLGQGFSRVKLFFGSGTQLSVL.